This is a list of T cell receptor beta chains from one sample in a study of T cell responses to AZD1222 COVID-19 vaccine. The method was immunoSEQ multiplex PCR; TCRdb's version includes in-frame clones alone and lacks a portion of them. The sample yields roughly 150,000 clones, about nine tenths seen once. The sample consisted of peripheral blood, taken on day 0 of MenACWY control vaccination. Receptor source: an adult in good health. CDR3s include the opening cysteine and the closing phenylalanine or tryptophan. Fields, in order: clone size, D gene, V gene, J gene, CDR3 DNA, CDR3 protein. A D gene is named only where the DNA matches it firmly. Only some rows state a clone size, as once, few, many or a class for expanded clones.

NA	TRBD2	TRBV5-1	TRBJ2-7	TGCGCCAGCAGCCCCAGACTAGCGGGAGGCTTCTCCTACGAGCAGTACTTC	CASSPRLAGGFSYEQYF
once	TRBD1	TRBV10-3	TRBJ2-5	TGTGCCATCAGTGGGGGACAGGGAGACCCGGAGAAAGAGACCCAGTACTTC	CAISGGQGDPEKETQYF
NA	NA	TRBV6-2/TRBV6-3	TRBJ2-2	TGTGCCAGCAGTTACTCGGGGGCGGGGCAGACCCGACGAGGCACCGGGGAGCTGTTTTTT	CASSYSGAGQTRRGTGELFF
few	NA	TRBV5-6	TRBJ1-2	TGTGCCAGCAGCTTGGCTGCCAGGGACTATGGCTACACCTTC	CASSLAARDYGYTF
NA	TRBD1	TRBV3-1/TRBV3-2	TRBJ1-1	TGTGCCAGCAGCCCCCGGGACAGGGTCGAAGCTTTCTTT	CASSPRDRVEAFF
NA	NA	TRBV11-3	TRBJ2-7	TGTGCCAGCAGCTTCCTCACCGGGGGCGAGCAGTACTTC	CASSFLTGGEQYF
NA	NA	TRBV29-1	TRBJ2-1	TGCAGCGGTGCAGGGAGCTCCTACAATGAGCAGTTCTTC	CSGAGSSYNEQFF
NA	TRBD1	TRBV2	TRBJ2-7	TGTGCCAGCAGTGAAAGATACCCCGGACAGGCCTACGAGCAGTACTTC	CASSERYPGQAYEQYF
NA	TRBD2	TRBV28	TRBJ2-5	TGTGCCAGCAGTCGCGGGAGGGAAGAGACCCAGTACTTC	CASSRGREETQYF
NA	NA	TRBV5-1	TRBJ1-4	TGCGCCAGCAGGGAGAATAATGAAAAACTGTTTTTT	CASRENNEKLFF
NA	NA	TRBV19	TRBJ1-1	TGTGCCAGTAGGCACACGATGAACACTGAAGCTTTCTTT	CASRHTMNTEAFF
NA	NA	TRBV5-1	TRBJ1-2	TGCGCCAGCAGCCCTACCACGGGGGAGGCCTATGGCTACACCTTC	CASSPTTGEAYGYTF
NA	TRBD1	TRBV14	TRBJ1-4	TGTGCCAGCAGCCAATTAGAAGACAGGGGACTGGCTAATGAAAAACTGTTTTTT	CASSQLEDRGLANEKLFF
once	TRBD1	TRBV4-1	TRBJ2-3	TGCGCCAGCAGCCAAGACACCCCCGACAGGGGGCTCGATACGCAGTATTTT	CASSQDTPDRGLDTQYF
NA	NA	TRBV6-5	TRBJ1-5	TGTGCCAGCAGTTACTCGCCAGGGAACCAGCCCCAGCATTTT	CASSYSPGNQPQHF
NA	TRBD1	TRBV18	TRBJ2-3	TGTGCCAGCTCATGGGGACAGATTAACACAGATACGCAGTATTTT	CASSWGQINTDTQYF
NA	NA	TRBV7-2	TRBJ2-3	TGTGCCAGCAGCCCAGGCAGGGGCGGGAAACGCACAGATACGCAGTATTTT	CASSPGRGGKRTDTQYF
NA	NA	TRBV25-1	TRBJ2-7	TGTGCCAGCGGACGTAACTCCTACGAGCAGTACTTC	CASGRNSYEQYF
once	TRBD1	TRBV9	TRBJ2-1	TGTGCCAGCAGCGTAGCCTGGGACAGGGGGATCAATGAGCAGTTCTTC	CASSVAWDRGINEQFF
NA	NA	TRBV7-3	TRBJ1-2	TGTGCCAGCAGCTTAATGGGCAGAGAACCCCCTACTGGCTACACCTTC	CASSLMGREPPTGYTF
NA	NA	TRBV6-5	TRBJ1-1	TGTGCCAGCAGAACCTCTGGGACTGAAGCTTTCTTT	CASRTSGTEAFF
NA	NA	TRBV15	TRBJ1-2	TGTGCCACCAGCAGAGACTCGAAGGACAGCCTATATGGCTACACCTTC	CATSRDSKDSLYGYTF
NA	NA	TRBV25-1	TRBJ2-7	TGTGCCAGCACTACGGGGACAACCTACGAGCAGTACTTC	CASTTGTTYEQYF
NA	NA	TRBV18	TRBJ2-3	TGTGCCAGCTCACCGCAGGATACGCAGTATTTT	CASSPQDTQYF
NA	NA	TRBV11-3	TRBJ1-1	TGTGCCAGCAGCTCCATACAGGCCAATATGGGCTCTGAAGCTTTCTTT	CASSSIQANMGSEAFF
NA	TRBD1	TRBV9	TRBJ2-7	TGTGCCAGCAGCGGAAGATCCGGGACAGGGGGGTACGAGCAGTACTTC	CASSGRSGTGGYEQYF
NA	NA	TRBV4-1	TRBJ1-4	TGCGCCAGCAGCCCACAGGGCCTGAAAGAAAAACTGTTTTTT	CASSPQGLKEKLFF
NA	TRBD1	TRBV12-3/TRBV12-4	TRBJ1-3	TGTGCCATTAACAGGGGTTCAGGAAACACCATATATTTT	CAINRGSGNTIYF
NA	NA	TRBV28	TRBJ1-3	TGTGCCAGCAGTTCCTACTGGGGGGCTGGAAACACCATATATTTT	CASSSYWGAGNTIYF
NA	NA	TRBV16	TRBJ1-2	TGTGCCAGCAGCCAATCAAGGAGCGGCTACACCTTC	CASSQSRSGYTF
NA	TRBD1	TRBV11-3	TRBJ2-7	TGTGCCAGCAGCCAGGGGGCAGCTTACGAGCAGTACTTC	CASSQGAAYEQYF
NA	NA	TRBV7-3	TRBJ2-2	TGTGCCAGCAGCTTGCAGGGTTCCACCGGGGAGCTGTTTTTT	CASSLQGSTGELFF
few	NA	TRBV2	TRBJ2-7	TGTGCCAGCAGTGGATTCGACGAGCAGTACTTC	CASSGFDEQYF
NA	NA	TRBV11-3	TRBJ2-7	TGTGCCAGCAGCCCGTCCTTAGAACGTTCCTACGAGCAGTACTTC	CASSPSLERSYEQYF
NA	NA	TRBV30	TRBJ2-6	TGTGCCTGGAATCGCCCCTCTGGGGCCAACGTCCTGACTTTC	CAWNRPSGANVLTF
NA	TRBD1	TRBV5-6	TRBJ1-6	TGTGCCAGCAGCCCACGGACAGGGGATAATTCACCCCTCCACTTT	CASSPRTGDNSPLHF
few	NA	TRBV11-2	TRBJ1-6	TGTGCCAGCAGCTTCCCACGGATAAATTCACCCCTCCACTTT	CASSFPRINSPLHF
NA	NA	TRBV7-3	TRBJ2-1	TGTGCCAGCAGTGGCGGGTCTTACAATGAGCAGTTCTTC	CASSGGSYNEQFF
NA	NA	TRBV11-2	TRBJ1-6	TGTGCCAGCAGCTTTAACGGGGGGCAGGGTTACTCACCCCTCCACTTT	CASSFNGGQGYSPLHF
NA	TRBD2	TRBV3-1/TRBV3-2	TRBJ2-5	TGTGCCAGCAGCCAAGCATTAGCGGGGGGGTGGAGAGAGACCCAGTACTTC	CASSQALAGGWRETQYF
NA	NA	TRBV20-1	TRBJ2-7	TGCAGTGCTAGAGGGTTCAACGAGCAGTACTTC	CSARGFNEQYF
NA	NA	TRBV5-1	TRBJ2-1	TGCGCCAGCAGCTTATCAAGTGGCTCCTACAATGAGCAGTTCTTC	CASSLSSGSYNEQFF
NA	NA	TRBV5-1	TRBJ1-4	TGCGCCAGCAGCTCACAGTCGAGAGATGAAAAACTGTTTTTT	CASSSQSRDEKLFF
NA	NA	TRBV7-9	TRBJ2-1	TGTGCCAGCAGCCCACAGGGAAATGAGCAGTTCTTC	CASSPQGNEQFF
NA	TRBD2	TRBV6-5	TRBJ2-1	TGTGCCAGCAGTTTCCCGACTAGCCTTGAGCAGTTCTTC	CASSFPTSLEQFF
NA	TRBD1	TRBV5-1	TRBJ1-1	TGCGCCAGCGCGGACAGGGGGGACGCTGAAGCTTTCTTT	CASADRGDAEAFF
NA	NA	TRBV5-6	TRBJ2-7	TGTGCCAGCAGTCCCCTGGGGTCCTACGAGCAGTACTTC	CASSPLGSYEQYF
NA	TRBD1	TRBV27	TRBJ1-2	TGTGCCAGCAGTCCTTATGGACAGGCAAACTATGGCTACACCTTC	CASSPYGQANYGYTF
once	NA	TRBV9	TRBJ2-7	TGTGCCAGCAGCGGCGTGGGGGAGCAGTACTTC	CASSGVGEQYF
NA	NA	TRBV4-1	TRBJ2-1	TGCGCCAGCAGCCAAGGGGCGGGTAGCTCCTACAATGAGCAGTTCTTC	CASSQGAGSSYNEQFF